This TCR beta chain was captured by sequencing in a study of blood T cell repertoires in COVID-19. Participants spanned ages about 18 to 100 years and resided in about 24 US areas. Assignment of participants to cohorts was predicated upon participant-reported clinical history. Each recovered donor of Cohort 3 presented with two negative PCRs, clearance, or symptom resolution. The ends were cut back, 0 bases at V and 1 base at J, with 7 bases in the middle. This CDR3 spans 14 amino acids. Germline-derived CDR1 and CDR2 are SGHNT and YYREEE (reference sequence). Clones were sequenced by immunoSEQ multiplex PCR, and TCRdb holds only the in-frame ones, with some missing. The table lists about 220,000 clones, approximately 90% of them singletons, with about 2.6% in the top ten.

The sample comprised PBMCs or T cells enriched from blood (not recorded which). The chain links TRBV5-4 to TRBJ1-1; no clear D. The TCR originated in a woman under 40 who had recovered from COVID-19. The CDR3 DNA reads TGTGCCAGCAGCTTGGGATACACGAACACTGAAGCTTTCTTT. Its translation: CASSLGYTNTEAFF.